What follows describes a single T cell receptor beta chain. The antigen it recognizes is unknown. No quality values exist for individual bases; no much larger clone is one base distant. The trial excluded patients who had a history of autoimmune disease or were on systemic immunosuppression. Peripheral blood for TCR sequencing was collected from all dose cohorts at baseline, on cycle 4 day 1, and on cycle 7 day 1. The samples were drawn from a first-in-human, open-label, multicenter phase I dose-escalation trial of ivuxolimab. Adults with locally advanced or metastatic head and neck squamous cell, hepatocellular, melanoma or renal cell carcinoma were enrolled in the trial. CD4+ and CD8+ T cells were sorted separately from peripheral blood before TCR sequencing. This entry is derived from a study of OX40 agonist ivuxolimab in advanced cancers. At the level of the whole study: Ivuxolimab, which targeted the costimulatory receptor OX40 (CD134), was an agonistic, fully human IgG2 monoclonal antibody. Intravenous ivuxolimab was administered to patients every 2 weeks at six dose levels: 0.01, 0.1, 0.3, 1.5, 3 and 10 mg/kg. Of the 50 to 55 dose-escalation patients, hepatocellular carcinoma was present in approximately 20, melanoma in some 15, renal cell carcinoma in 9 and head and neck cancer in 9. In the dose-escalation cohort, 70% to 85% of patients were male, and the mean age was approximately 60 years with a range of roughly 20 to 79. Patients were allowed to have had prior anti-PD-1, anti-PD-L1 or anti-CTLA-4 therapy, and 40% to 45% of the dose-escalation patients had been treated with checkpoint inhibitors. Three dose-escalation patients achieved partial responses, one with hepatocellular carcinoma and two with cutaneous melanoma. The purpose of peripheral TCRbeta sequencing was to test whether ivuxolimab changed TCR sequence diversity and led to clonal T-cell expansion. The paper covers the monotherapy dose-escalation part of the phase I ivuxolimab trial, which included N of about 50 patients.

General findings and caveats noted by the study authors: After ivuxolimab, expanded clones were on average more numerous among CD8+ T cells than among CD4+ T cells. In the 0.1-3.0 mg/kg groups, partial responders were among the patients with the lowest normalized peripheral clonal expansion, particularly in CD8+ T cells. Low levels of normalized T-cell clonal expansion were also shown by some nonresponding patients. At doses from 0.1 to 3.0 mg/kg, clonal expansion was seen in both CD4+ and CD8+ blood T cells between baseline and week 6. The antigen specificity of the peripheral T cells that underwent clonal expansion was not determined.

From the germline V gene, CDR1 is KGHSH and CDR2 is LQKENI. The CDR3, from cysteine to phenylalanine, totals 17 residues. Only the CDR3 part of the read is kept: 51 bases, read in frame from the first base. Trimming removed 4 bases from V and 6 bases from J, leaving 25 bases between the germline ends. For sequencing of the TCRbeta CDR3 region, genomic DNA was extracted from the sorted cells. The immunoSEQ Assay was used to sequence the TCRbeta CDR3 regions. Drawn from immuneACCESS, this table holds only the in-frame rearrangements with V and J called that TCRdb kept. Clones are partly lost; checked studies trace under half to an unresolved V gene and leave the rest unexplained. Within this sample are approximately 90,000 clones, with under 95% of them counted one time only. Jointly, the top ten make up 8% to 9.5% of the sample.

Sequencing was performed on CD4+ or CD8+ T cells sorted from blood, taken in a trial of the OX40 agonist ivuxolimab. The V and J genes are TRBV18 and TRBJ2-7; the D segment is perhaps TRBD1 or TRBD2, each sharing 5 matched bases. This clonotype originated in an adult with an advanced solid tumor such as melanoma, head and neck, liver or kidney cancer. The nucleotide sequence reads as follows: TGTGCCAGCTCACTCGACCGCCGCCTGGCGGGTCAGGGCGAGCAGTACTTC. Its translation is CASSLDRRLAGQGEQYF.